This entry lists 20 T cell receptor beta chains sequenced from one sample in a study of PD-L1 blockade in urothelial cancer. TCRdb keeps only in-frame clones here, not all; method: immunoSEQ multiplex PCR. The data hold some 71,000 clones, with around four fifths observed a single time. Time point denoted: pretreatment peripheral blood. Sequencing was performed on PBMCs, taken around atezolizumab (anti-PD-L1) treatment. Receptor source: a man aged 35 to 55 with urothelial cancer.

J is TRBJ2-7 and V is TRBV11-2; the D is unclear. V lost 4 bases to trimming and J lost 3 bases, with 22 bases between them. CDR1 SGHAT and CDR2 FQNNGV come from the germline V gene. The CDR3 totals 17 residues. CDR3 in amino acids: CASSSFTFRVPNYEQYF. DNA of the CDR3: TGTGCCAGCAGCTCCTTCACCTTCCGGGTCCCTAACTACGAGCAGTACTTC.

This chain links TRBV4-3 with TRBJ2-2; 8 nucleotides line up with TRBD2. The germline CDR1 and CDR2 sequences are LGHNA and YSLEER. The CDR3 has 16 residues. V lost 1 base, J lost 4 bases, and 5 bases stayed unmatched. Written as DNA, the CDR3 is TGCGCCAGCAGCCAAGGCCTTAGCGGGATCACCGGGGAGCTGTTTTTT. Translation gives CASSQGLSGITGELFF.

The chain links TRBV7-9 to TRBJ2-2; 9 positions match TRBD1. CDR3 length equals 17 residues. Germline CDR1 SEHNR, CDR2 FQNEAQ (reference sequence). V shed 2 bases, J shed 2 bases, and the junction held 6 bases outside the gene matches. The CDR3 loop is CASSLLPGQGNTGELFF. CDR3 coding DNA: TGTGCCAGCAGCTTACTACCGGGACAGGGCAACACCGGGGAGCTGTTTTTT.

This sequence joins TRBV27 and TRBJ2-7; tentative D call: TRBD2 (7 bases). V lost 8 bases, J lost 5 bases, and 16 bases lay in between. The CDR3 has 13 residues. CDR1 and CDR2 from the germline V gene are MNHEY and SMNVEV (reference sequence). The CDR3 nucleotides are TGTGCCAGCCAACCGGGGGGCCGGGACGAGCAGTACTTC. This encodes CASQPGGRDEQYF.

The chain combines TRBV27 with TRBJ2-7; maybe TRBD2 (5 bases). The CDR3 is 13 residues long. V gave up 7 bases and J gave up 6 bases, with 16 bases separating them. Per the germline V gene, CDR1 is MNHEY and CDR2 is SMNVEV (reference sequence). In DNA form, the CDR3 reads TGTGCCAGCACACCTACGGGGTACCTCGAGCAGTACTTC. This encodes CASTPTGYLEQYF.

The CDR3 nucleotides are TGTGCCAGCAGTTCAGCGGGCCTCGCCAAGGCAGATACGCAGTATTTT. It codes for CASSSAGLAKADTQYF. The V gene is TRBV6-6, the J gene TRBJ2-3; D is perhaps TRBD2 (6 bases). Germline lookup yields CDR1 MNHNY and CDR2 SVGAGI (reference sequence). CDR3 length: 16 amino acids. V was shortened by 4 bases and J by 4 bases, with 18 bases between the two germline ends.

This rearrangement joins TRBV4-1 to TRBJ1-1; TRBD1 might be the D (5 bases). The germline V gene has CDR1 MGHRA and CDR2 YSYEKL. V gave up 7 bases and J gave up 0 bases, with 15 bases separating them. This CDR3 is built from 15 residues. Here the CDR3 DNA reads TGCGCCAGCACCCGCGGACAAGAGATGAACACTGAAGCTTTCTTT. It encodes CASTRGQEMNTEAFF.

The CDR3 spells CASSLKLLAGSYEQYF. In DNA form, the CDR3 reads TGTGCCAGCAGCCTCAAGCTACTAGCGGGAAGTTACGAGCAGTACTTC. The chain joins TRBV5-4 to TRBJ2-7; TRBD2 agrees at 10 bases. The CDR3 is 16 residues long. Germline V CDR1 and CDR2: SGHNT, YYREEE (reference sequence). The J segment lost 4 bases and the V segment lost 4 bases, leaving 11 bases of the junction unmatched.

This clone appeared a single time. The V and J genes are TRBV9 and TRBJ2-2; 8 nucleotides match TRBD2. V was pared by 3 bases and J by 5 bases, with 6 bases of the junction left unmatched. This CDR3 is 15 amino acids long. Germline lookup yields CDR1 SGDLS and CDR2 YYNGEE. In DNA, the CDR3 is TGTGCCAGCAGCGCAAGCGGGAGAGGTACCGGGGAGCTGTTTTTT. As protein: CASSASGRGTGELFF.

The chain couples TRBV28 to TRBJ1-2, with D possibly TRBD1 on 6 matching bases. Germline CDR1 reads MDHEN; CDR2 reads SYDVKM. The CDR3 is 17 amino acids. V was trimmed by 8 bases and J by 5 bases, leaving 27 bases between them. For the CDR3, the DNA is TGTGCCAGCGGCTCTACAATGCGGGAGGAGGGGGTATATGGCTACACCTTC. This codes for CASGSTMREEGVYGYTF.

The gene calls are TRBV7-2 and TRBJ1-1; 7 bases are shared with TRBD1. CDR1 is SGHTA, CDR2 FQGNSA, per germline. Losses at the gene ends were 7 bases for V and 1 base for J; bases not matched to a gene: 6. The CDR3 contains 14 residues. CDR3 amino acids: CASKRGRENTEAFF. The CDR3, as DNA: TGTGCCAGCAAAAGGGGGCGGGAGAACACTGAAGCTTTCTTT.

This chain uses TRBV19 with TRBJ2-1; D might be TRBD1 (5 bases). This CDR3 has 14 residues. V lost 10 bases and J lost 1, with 14 bases in between. Per germline, CDR1 LNHDA and CDR2 SQIVND (reference sequence). The CDR3 loop is CATAKGLSYNEQFF. The CDR3 nucleotides are TGTGCCACGGCTAAGGGGTTATCCTACAATGAGCAGTTCTTC.

This rearrangement joins TRBV7-9 to TRBJ2-4; 9 bases agree with TRBD2. The CDR3 contains 13 residues. V dropped 11 bases and J dropped 5; count of bases not matched to a gene: 7. Germline CDR1 SEHNR, CDR2 FQNEAQ (reference sequence). CDR3 loop: CAGTSKIENIQYF. CDR3 in DNA: TGTGCCGGGACTAGCAAAATCGAAAACATTCAGTACTTC.

The chain carries TRBV5-6 and TRBJ2-4; TRBD1 matches 7 bases. The CDR3 length is 14 residues. The germline V gene encodes CDR1 SGHDT and CDR2 YYEEEE. The junction had 3 bases not matched to a gene; V was cut back by 0 bases and J by 6 bases. The CDR3 sequence: CASSLGGQTNIQYF. CDR3 DNA: TGTGCCAGCAGCTTGGGGGGACAGACAAACATTCAGTACTTC.

This chain connects TRBV19 to TRBJ2-7; 11 bases line up with TRBD1. CDR3 size: 14 residues. The V gene end was trimmed by 10 bases and the J gene end by 3 bases; junction bases not matched to a gene: 8. Looked up from germline, CDR1 is LNHDA and CDR2 is SQIVND (reference sequence). As DNA, the CDR3 is TGTGCCACCCCGGACAGGGGGCGAGTCTACGAGCAGTACTTC. Its translation is CATPDRGRVYEQYF.

This clone appeared a few times. The gene calls are TRBV2 and TRBJ2-3; D perhaps matches TRBD2 (6 bases). Germline assignment: CDR1 SNHLY and CDR2 FYNNEI. This CDR3 has 17 amino acids. V lost 2 bases and J 1 base, leaving 16 bases between the germline ends. CDR3 sequence: CASSEMKLAVRTDTQYF. As DNA, the CDR3 is TGTGCCAGCAGTGAAATGAAGTTAGCGGTCCGCACAGATACGCAGTATTTT.

The chain has TRBV7-9 and TRBJ2-3; 9 bases fit TRBD2. The CDR3 spans 17 residues. V was clipped by 1 base and J by 4 bases; unmatched bases: 9. Germline V gives CDR1 SEHNR, CDR2 FQNEAQ (reference sequence). The CDR3 is CASSLGASGIGADTQYF. CDR3 sequence (DNA): TGTGCCAGCAGCTTAGGGGCTAGCGGGATCGGGGCAGATACGCAGTATTTT.

The rearrangement uses TRBV28 and TRBJ2-5; tentative D call: TRBD1 (6 bases). Germline V CDR1 and CDR2: MDHEN, SYDVKM. The V end lost 2 bases, the J end lost 3 bases, and 13 bases lay between the germline ends. The CDR3 contains 15 residues. CDR3: CASSLMGALEETQYF. DNA of the CDR3: TGTGCCAGCAGTTTAATGGGGGCGCTTGAAGAGACCCAGTACTTC.

This clone was found once. The chain has TRBV5-5 and TRBJ2-7, with 8 positions matching TRBD1. Trimming at V came to 4 bases and at J to 2 bases, leaving 5 bases not matched to a gene. CDR1 and CDR2 (germline): SGHKS, YYEKEE (reference sequence). This CDR3 is built from 14 residues. CDR3 in DNA: TGTGCCAGCAGCAGACAGGGGTCAACCTACGAGCAGTACTTC. Translated: CASSRQGSTYEQYF.

This clone is judged medium-sized. The chain combines TRBV6-6 with TRBJ2-1; no definite D call. Germline loops: CDR1 MNHNY, CDR2 SVGAGI (reference sequence). The germline V and J ends were trimmed by 9 bases and 5 bases, with 17 bases remaining between them. CDR3 length: 14 amino acids. The CDR3 is CASVGLGNDNEQFF. The CDR3 DNA is TGTGCCAGTGTTGGTCTTGGCAATGACAATGAGCAGTTCTTC.